This entry is about one T cell receptor beta chain. Its specificity is not known. The data belong to a study of early T cells in non-severe SARS-CoV-2 infection. Study overall: Bulk RNA from unsorted whole blood was sequenced; chains were unpaired. General observations from the study: In VDJdb matching, anti-spike CD8 responses were favored while private and CD4 specificities went missing.

Separate cDNA molecules each had unique molecular identifiers attached to them. Via MiXCR, TCRdb re-called the 5' RACE reads, giving one row per CDR3 protein. The table includes more than 20,000 distinct CDR3 sequences, around 3.5% detected once. The CDR3 totals 13 residues. Trimming pared 1 base from V and 4 bases from J, leaving 7 bases between. The germline gives CDR1 SGHVS, CDR2 FQNEAQ. V and J are TRBV7-8 and TRBJ1-2; D is unclear. Sequencing was carried out using whole blood. This sequence was found in an adult who was a healthcare worker with PCR-confirmed SARS-CoV-2 infection or an uninfected control (not recorded which). CDR3 sequence: CASSLVASYGYTF. In DNA, the CDR3 is TGTGCCAGCAGCTTAGTCGCCAGCTATGGCTACACCTTC.